This note documents a single T cell receptor beta chain sequence. The data belong to a study of blood T cell repertoires in COVID-19. Repertoires were generated with immunoSEQ multiplex PCR, while TCRdb's copy carries only in-frame clones and drops some. This sample has approximately 220,000 clones, with 90% found just once. Germline CDR1 and CDR2: SGHTA and FQGTGA. The CDR3 sequence is 13 residues long. Trimming took 2 bases from V and 4 from J, leaving 6 bases between them. V usage is TRBV7-3 and J usage is TRBJ1-5; D uncertain. The sequenced material came from PBMCs or T cells enriched from blood (not recorded which). This TCR derives from a man aged 30 to 45 who had been exposed to COVID-19. CDR3 region: CASSLAPNQPQHF. The CDR3 DNA reads TGTGCCAGCAGCTTAGCGCCTAATCAGCCCCAGCATTTT. Full variable domain (missing parts from reference TRBV7-3 and TRBJ1-5): GAGVSQTPSNKVTEKGKYVELRCDPISGHTALYWYRQSLGQGPEFLIYFQGTGAADDSGLPNDRFFAVRPEGSVSTLKIQRTERGDSAVYLCASSLAPNQPQHFGDGTRLSIL.